Below, 5 T cell receptor beta chains from the same sample are listed, as sequenced in a study of breast tumors, draining lymph nodes, adjacent tissues (dated by TCRdb to about 2016). The library was made by multiplex PCR. Data came from an Illumina HiSeq 2000. TCRdb reprocessed the public reads (quality trimming at Q25 with fastp, clone calling with MiXCR) and kept in-frame beta chains. Each record represents a unique CDR3 protein, reported with the most common genes and DNA among its rows. The sample table holds around 290,000 distinct CDR3 sequences, of which 30% to 35% were seen once. Over 0.95% of the sample is in the top ten clones. The lymph node samples were taken from the axillary draining lymph nodes of breast cancer patients. Sample: axillary lymph node tissue. Receptors originate from a female donor with breast cancer. Some clones in this sample may be carry-over from other donors' samples.

On this clonotype: Being one base from a much bigger clone, this may be a read error. J is TRBJ2-7 and V is TRBV5-6, with TRBD2 identical over 7 bases. CDR3 size: 16 residues. The germline gives CDR1 SGHDT, CDR2 YYEEEE. V shed 10 bases, J shed 5 bases, and the junction held 21 bases outside the gene matches. CDR3 DNA sequence: TGTGCCCGCAACCCCAGGGAGGGCGGTAGAATCCACGAGCAGTACTTC. Encoded protein: CARNPREGGRIHEQYF.

This clonotype was seen repeatedly, ten times or more. The rearrangement uses TRBV2 and TRBJ2-2; TRBD1 matches at 10 bases. There are 14 residues in the CDR3. J gave up 6 bases and V 8 bases, and 6 bases lay outside the gene matches. Germline V gene data show CDR1 as SNHLY and CDR2 as FYNNEI. The CDR3: CASGRDRGSGELFF. CDR3 nucleotides: TGTGCCAGCGGCCGGGACAGGGGATCCGGGGAGCTGTTTTTT.

In this sample, this clonotype turned up many times. V is TRBV15 and J is TRBJ1-2, with D unresolved. CDR1 and CDR2 (germline): LNHNV, YYDKDF (reference sequence). V lost 5 bases to trimming and J lost 4 bases, with 17 bases between them. This CDR3 spans 15 amino acids. Here the CDR3 DNA reads TGTGCCACCAGCCCACGGGCCCTTTCGAGCTATGGCTACACCTTC. It specifies CATSPRALSSYGYTF.

This clonotype was seen repeatedly, ten times or more. V is TRBV12-5 and J is TRBJ2-1; 9 nucleotides align to TRBD2. V shed 2 bases, J shed 5 bases, and the junction held 10 bases outside the gene matches. Germline CDR1 is LGHNT and CDR2 is FRNRAP. CDR3 length: 17 residues. CDR3: CASGLQAGGWTDNEQFF. The CDR3 coding sequence is TGTGCTAGTGGTTTGCAAGCGGGAGGTTGGACAGACAATGAGCAGTTCTTC.

This clonotype was seen repeatedly, ten times or more. The genes are TRBV2 and TRBJ1-5; tentatively, D is TRBD1 (5 bases). V gave up 2 bases and J gave up 7 bases, with 21 bases separating them. The CDR3 is 17 amino acids. Germline lookup yields CDR1 SNHLY and CDR2 FYNNEI. The CDR3 DNA sequence: TGTGCCAGCAGTGAAAGGGTCCCCGGAAAGGGGAACCAGCCCCAGCATTTT. Translated: CASSERVPGKGNQPQHF.